A single sample is the source of the 14 T cell receptor beta chains below, sequenced in a study of shared clonotypes between healthy human individuals. TCRdb keeps only in-frame clones here, not all; method: immunoSEQ multiplex PCR. This table holds 2 million to 3 million clones, 90% to 95% found once. The sequencing input was naive CD4+ T cells from PBMCs. Indicated subset: CD45RA+ positively selected. These receptors originate from a man younger than 30 in good health. Some clones in this sample may be carry-over from other donors' samples.

The J gene is TRBJ2-5, the V gene TRBV27; 8 bases agree with TRBD2. Germline CDR1 reads MNHEY; CDR2 reads SMNVEV (reference sequence). V was clipped by 10 bases and J by 4 bases; unmatched bases: 20. The length of the CDR3 is 17 residues. CDR3: CATSFMIPSGQGETQYF. CDR3 DNA sequence: TGTGCCACCTCATTTATGATCCCTAGCGGGCAGGGAGAGACCCAGTACTTC.

This chain links TRBV5-1 with TRBJ2-5, with 7 bases identical to TRBD2. Germline values: CDR1 SGHRS, CDR2 YFSETQ. The CDR3 is made up of 15 amino acids. Trimming cost V 1 base and J 5 bases; bases outside gene matches: 8. The CDR3 sequence: CASSLRPSGMETQYF. The DNA of the CDR3 is TGCGCCAGCAGCTTGAGGCCTAGCGGTATGGAGACCCAGTACTTC.

As for this clone: The sample contains more than one DNA sequence encoding this CDR3. V is TRBV7-9 and J is TRBJ2-7; D gene uncertain. Germline CDR1 and CDR2: SEHNR and FQNEAQ (reference sequence). V lost 4 bases, J lost 1 base, and 5 bases lay in between. The CDR3 is 12 amino acids. CDR3 nucleotide sequence: TGTGCCAGCAGCTATAGTTCCTACGAGCAGTACTTC. Its protein is CASSYSSYEQYF. The full variable domain, with the rest looked up from reference TRBV7-9 and TRBJ2-7, is DTGVSQNPRHKITKRGQNVTFRCDPISEHNRLYWYRQTLGQGPEFLTYFQNEAQLEKSRLLSDRFSAERPKGSFSTLEIQRTEQGDSAMYLCASSYSSYEQYFGPGTRLTVT.

The CDR3 nucleotides are TGTGCCAGCAGTGGTTACAGGTTTGAGACCCAGTACTTC. Translation gives CASSGYRFETQYF. The rearrangement joins TRBV2 to TRBJ2-5, with a weak D call TRBD1 (5 bases). Per germline, CDR1 SNHLY and CDR2 FYNNEI. This CDR3 has 13 residues. V was pared by 4 bases and J by 5 bases, with 11 bases between.

V usage is TRBV5-1 and J usage is TRBJ1-1; no clear D. The CDR3 extends over 14 amino acids. Looked up from germline, CDR1 is SGHRS and CDR2 is YFSETQ. V was shortened by 3 bases and J by 5 bases, with 14 bases between the two germline ends. The CDR3 protein is CASSSSAASTEAFF. CDR3 in DNA: TGCGCCAGCAGCTCCTCGGCAGCAAGTACTGAAGCTTTCTTT.

The CDR3 coding sequence is TGTGCCAGCAGCCCAGGGACAGGGGGTCGTTACGAGCAGTACTTC. Its translation is CASSPGTGGRYEQYF. The chain combines TRBV7-9 with TRBJ2-5, with 11 bases that match TRBD1. The J call may be incorrect, as the DNA end agrees better with TRBJ2-7. Germline V gene data show CDR1 as SEHNR and CDR2 as FQNEAQ (reference sequence). There are 15 residues in the CDR3.

The chain carries TRBV18 and TRBJ1-2; 7 nucleotides match TRBD1. From germline, CDR1 is KGHSH and CDR2 LQKENI. The CDR3 length is 13 residues. The ends lost 8 bases at V and 8 bases at J; junction bases unmatched: 11. In DNA form, the CDR3 reads TGTGCCAGCACGGGACAGCCGGTTGAGGGCTACACCTTC. Its translation: CASTGQPVEGYTF.

For this clone: This sample includes further DNA sequences coding for the same CDR3. The chain carries TRBV19 and TRBJ1-1; no clear D. The germline gives CDR1 LNHDA, CDR2 SQIVND (reference sequence). This CDR3 has 12 amino acids. V lost 5 bases, J lost 0 bases, and 4 bases lay in between. This CDR3 reads CASSFMNTEAFF. The CDR3 DNA reads as TGTGCCAGTAGTTTCATGAACACTGAAGCTTTCTTT.

In DNA, the CDR3 is TGTGCCAGCAGCCCGGGGACGCCGTCCGATCCCACGCAGTATTTT. It codes for CASSPGTPSDPTQYF. This sequence joins TRBV11-2 and TRBJ2-3; D might be TRBD1 or TRBD2, each matching 5 bases. The CDR3 sequence is 15 residues long. CDR1 and CDR2 from the germline V gene are SGHAT and FQNNGV. Trimming took 5 bases from V and 9 from J, leaving 21 bases between them.

This clone showed up just a few times. The chain links TRBV2 to TRBJ1-1; no clear D gene. The CDR3 runs to 12 residues. V lost 6 bases and J lost 2, with 7 bases in between. Germline lookup yields CDR1 SNHLY and CDR2 FYNNEI. CDR3 in DNA: TGTGCCAGCAGCCCGCTCAACACTGAAGCTTTCTTT. Translation gives CASSPLNTEAFF.

Of note for this clone: Germline is not matched at one junction end, which may reflect a read error. This sample includes further DNA sequences coding for the same CDR3. The rearrangement joins TRBV5-1 to TRBJ1-1, with D uncertain. The V gene's germline CDR1 is SGHRS and CDR2 YFSETQ. This CDR3 contains 11 residues. The DNA of the CDR3 is TGCGCCAGCAGCACGAACACTGAGGCTTTCTTT. Translated, it gives CASSTNTEAFF.

This CDR3 reads CASSIWLDRDRAGLQETQYF. Written as DNA, the CDR3 is TGTGCCAGTAGTATATGGTTGGACAGGGACCGAGCGGGACTCCAAGAGACCCAGTACTTC. The genes are TRBV19 and TRBJ2-5; possibly TRBD1 for D (8 bases). Trimming removed 2 bases at V and 1 base at J, with 26 bases between. The CDR3 loop spans 20 amino acids. The germline V gene encodes CDR1 LNHDA and CDR2 SQIVND (reference sequence).

The chain employs TRBV5-6 and TRBJ1-1; D ambiguous. V was clipped by 4 bases and J by 5 bases, with 12 bases between them. CDR3 size: 13 residues. Germline CDR1 and CDR2: SGHDT and YYEEEE. The CDR3 loop is CASSPGGKTEAFF. DNA of the CDR3: TGTGCCAGCAGCCCGGGCGGGAAAACTGAAGCTTTCTTT.

The rearrangement joins TRBV7-9 to TRBJ2-1, with TRBD2 matching 14 bases. The V gene end was trimmed by 5 bases and the J gene end by 10 bases; junction bases not matched to a gene: 7. The V gene's germline CDR1 is SEHNR and CDR2 FQNEAQ (reference sequence). The CDR3 totals 15 residues. CDR3 loop: CASSPGLAGDREQFF. CDR3 sequence (DNA): TGTGCCAGCAGCCCGGGACTAGCGGGAGACCGGGAGCAGTTCTTC.